Below are 14 T cell receptor beta chains sequenced from a single sample in a study of blood T cells in healthy people across ages. The use of a sample-barcoded 5' primer and a J-beta primer mix characterized a second PCR of about 7 to 12 cycles. TCRdb reprocessed the 5' RACE reads via MiXCR and lists one record per CDR3 protein. The repertoire has about 620,000 distinct CDR3 sequences, under 25% of them found once; the top ten carry approximately 3.7%. The sample was blood. These receptors were obtained from a man aged 65 to 85 in good health.

As regards this clonotype: Possible read error: a much larger clone is one base away. Given the absence of the conserved phenylalanine or tryptophan at the CDR3 end, a read error is likely. The J gene is TRBJ2-4, the V gene TRBV5-1, with D perhaps matching TRBD1 (6 bases). The V and J ends lost 0 bases and 8 bases respectively, with 21 bases between them. The CDR3 is 17 residues long. Per the germline V gene, CDR1 is SGHRS and CDR2 is YFSETQ. CDR3 residues: CASSLALGANRADIQYS. CDR3 nucleotide sequence: TGCGCCAGCAGCTTGGCCCTCGGGGCGAACAGGGCGGACATTCAGTACTCC.

In its sample, this clonotype was seen a few times. The rearrangement uses TRBV3-1 and TRBJ2-7; 8 nucleotides line up with TRBD1. The CDR3 runs 15 residues. Germline CDR1 reads LGHDT; CDR2 reads YNNKEL (reference sequence). V was pared by 4 bases and J by 0 bases, with 5 bases of the junction left unmatched. The DNA for the CDR3 is TGTGCCAGCAGCCCCCGGGACAGGAGCTCCTACGAGCAGTACTTC. Protein sequence: CASSPRDRSSYEQYF.

The genes are TRBV7-9 and TRBJ1-1; D might be TRBD1 (5 bases). The germline V and J ends were trimmed by 1 base and 1 base, with 16 bases remaining between them. Germline CDR1 SEHNR, CDR2 FQNEAQ (reference sequence). The CDR3 spans 17 residues. The CDR3 nucleotides read TGTGCCAGCAGCTTAGTGGGGGTTCCAGGGAGGAACACTGAAGCTTTCTTT. Translation: CASSLVGVPGRNTEAFF.

This clonotype appeared a few times. The chain uses TRBV29-1 and TRBJ1-4; D is undetermined. The CDR3 consists of 9 residues. Germline V CDR1 and CDR2: SQVTM, ANQGSEA. The CDR3 reads CIRGLELFF. In nucleotides, the CDR3 is TGCATTCGGGGTTTGGAACTGTTTTTT.

This clonotype was recorded a few times. The CDR3 bases are TGCAGTGCTAGACTAGCGGACACAGATACGCAGTATTTT. It codes for CSARLADTDTQYF. The chain recombines TRBV20-1 with TRBJ2-3; 7 bases line up with TRBD2. The CDR3 length is 13 residues. Unmatched junction bases numbered 1, after V lost 2 bases and J lost 2 bases. Per germline, CDR1 DFQATT and CDR2 SNEGSKA (reference sequence).

This clonotype was seen more than once but under ten times. V and J are TRBV12-3 or TRBV12-4 and TRBJ2-7, with 10 bases that match TRBD1. With V trimmed by 5 bases and J by 6 bases, 10 bases remained unmatched. This CDR3 is built from 15 residues. CDR3 sequence reads: CASSDLDRGLPEQYF. DNA of the CDR3: TGTGCCAGCAGTGATCTCGACAGGGGGCTGCCCGAGCAGTACTTC.

The chain couples TRBV3-1 to TRBJ2-5, with 7 bases matching TRBD2. The V gene's germline CDR1 is LGHDT and CDR2 YNNKEL (reference sequence). CDR3 length: 15 amino acids. V shed 1 base, J shed 4 bases, and the junction held 6 bases outside the gene matches. CDR3 sequence reads: CASSQGGGTGETQYF. DNA of the CDR3: TGTGCCAGCAGCCAAGGGGGAGGGACCGGAGAGACCCAGTACTTC.

This clonotype was detected many times. This chain joins TRBV12-3 or TRBV12-4 and TRBJ2-1; TRBD1 matches at 9 bases. Trimming at V came to 5 bases and at J to 1 base, leaving 9 bases not matched to a gene. This CDR3 contains 17 residues. The CDR3 DNA sequence: TGTGCCAGCAGTCCAAGTCCGGGACAGGGTTCCTACAATGAGCAGTTCTTC. Amino acids: CASSPSPGQGSYNEQFF.

This clonotype was recorded many times. This rearrangement joins TRBV5-1 to TRBJ1-5; D gene ambiguous. Germline-derived CDR1 and CDR2 are SGHRS and YFSETQ. The CDR3 consists of 15 residues. The germline V and J ends were trimmed by 4 bases and 2 bases, with 13 bases remaining between them. In DNA form, the CDR3 reads TGCGCCAGCAGCCCGAGTTCGGGCGGCAATCAGCCCCAGCATTTT. This encodes CASSPSSGGNQPQHF.

The genes are TRBV12-3 or TRBV12-4 and TRBJ2-2; 8 bases map to TRBD2. This CDR3 has 16 residues. V lost 4 bases and J lost 0; bases outside the gene matches: 4. The CDR3 reads CASSSVTSANTGELFF. CDR3 bases: TGTGCCAGCAGTTCTGTGACTAGCGCGAACACCGGGGAGCTGTTTTTT.

This clonotype was counted between two and nine times. V is TRBV9 and J is TRBJ2-3, with D possibly TRBD2 on 6 matching bases. The CDR3 length is 15 residues. The V gene lost 4 bases and the J gene lost 6 bases, with 18 bases spanning the gap. The germline gives CDR1 SGDLS, CDR2 YYNGEE. The CDR3: CASSLLGQGGDTQYF. CDR3 coding DNA: TGTGCCAGCAGCTTATTGGGTCAGGGAGGCGATACGCAGTATTTT.

The genes are TRBV7-9 and TRBJ2-1, with TRBD2 matching over 12 bases. Trimming took 6 bases from V and 10 from J; bases not matched to a gene: 13. The germline V gene encodes CDR1 SEHNR and CDR2 FQNEAQ (reference sequence). This CDR3 comprises 16 residues. CDR3 DNA: TGTGCCAGCAGTCCGCCGACTAGCGGGAGTCGGAGCGAGCAGTTCTTC. Encoded protein: CASSPPTSGSRSEQFF.

A few counts support this clonotype. The chain has TRBV28 and TRBJ2-7, with TRBD2 identical over 12 bases. This CDR3 is 14 amino acids long. CDR1 is MDHEN, CDR2 SYDVKM, per germline. J gave up 6 bases and V 6 bases, and 6 bases lay outside the gene matches. The CDR3 is CASRRTSGRPEQYF. The CDR3 region has the DNA TGTGCCAGCAGACGTACTAGCGGGAGGCCCGAGCAGTACTTC.

At least ten counts were recorded for this clonotype. The rearrangement joins TRBV24-1 to TRBJ2-5, with 8 bases lining up with TRBD1. In germline, CDR1 is KGHDR, CDR2 SFDVKD. The CDR3 contains 15 residues. Trimming took 4 bases from V and 1 from J; bases not matched to a gene: 4. The CDR3 DNA reads TGTGCCACCAGTGAGTTAACAGGGGGCCAAGAGACCCAGTACTTC. Translated, it gives CATSELTGGQETQYF.